This T cell receptor (beta chain) originates from a study of read filtering for tumor transcriptome and immune sequencing. Study overall: Patients were 17 to 20 male and 11 to 15 female, mean age 65.9 years, range about 40 to 85. By R-ISS, stages I, II and III held 8, 16 and 7 patients.

Molecular barcoded adaptors covering alpha/delta and beta/gamma chains were used on roughly 400 ng RNA. TCRdb redid the calling of the reads with MiXCR, one entry per CDR3 protein. This table holds 130,000 or so distinct CDR3 sequences, roughly 13% found once. This clonotype has just a few counts. Its antigen is undetermined. One junction end does not reproduce the germline sequence, and a read error may be involved. Study observations and caveats: Correlation between methods rose after single-read clonotypes were removed. Single-read clonotypes: roughly 86% of IR-seq clonotypes (approximately 4% of reads), roughly 73% of RNA-seq clonotypes (around 48% of reads).

Per germline, CDR1 SEHNR and CDR2 FQNEAQ (reference sequence). CDR3 length equals 16 residues. The receptor's source is a donor at least 40 years old with multiple myeloma. Sequences were obtained from a population of CD138-negative cells sorted from bone marrow. This sequence joins TRBV7-9 and TRBJ1-1, with 7 bases aligning to TRBD1. CDR3 protein: CVSTRGPTGSGTEAFF. The CDR3 bases are TGTGTCAGCACCAGAGGGCCGACAGGGAGTGGCACTGAAGCTTTCTTT.